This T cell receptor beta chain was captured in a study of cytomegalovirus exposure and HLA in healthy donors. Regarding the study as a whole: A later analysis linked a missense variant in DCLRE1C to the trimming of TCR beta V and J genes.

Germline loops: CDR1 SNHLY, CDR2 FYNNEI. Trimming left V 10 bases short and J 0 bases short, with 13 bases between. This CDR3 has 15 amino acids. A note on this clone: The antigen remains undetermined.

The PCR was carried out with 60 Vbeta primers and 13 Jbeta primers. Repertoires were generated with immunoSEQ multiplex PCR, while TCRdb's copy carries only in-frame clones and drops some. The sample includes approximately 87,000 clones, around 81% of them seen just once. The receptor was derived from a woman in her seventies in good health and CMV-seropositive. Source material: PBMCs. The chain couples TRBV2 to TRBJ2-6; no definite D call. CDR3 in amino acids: CATSGVSSGANVLTF. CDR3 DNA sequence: TGTGCCACGAGTGGAGTAAGCTCTGGGGCCAACGTCCTGACTTTC.